This entry is about one T cell receptor beta chain. The data are from a study of sequential checkpoint blockade in melanoma. V was cut by 0 bases and J by 0 bases, with 13 bases left in between. CDR1 is LGHNA, CDR2 YSLEER, per germline. The CDR3 consists of 17 residues. Assay: immunoSEQ multiplex PCR; the TCRdb copy retains only in-frame clones and omits some. The sample records 30,000 to 45,000 clones, over 75% being singletons. Noted treatment: randomized to nivolumab then ipilimumab (arm A) or the reverse (arm B). This chain links TRBV4-3 with TRBJ2-3; tentatively, D is TRBD2 (5 bases). The source of this sequence is a human donor with melanoma. The specimen comprised CD8+ T cells sorted from blood (inferred from file names), sampled from a patient given nivolumab and ipilimumab in sequence. As DNA, the CDR3 is TGCGCCAGCAGCCAAGATCTAAGCGGTGCTAGCACAGATACGCAGTATTTT. Translation: CASSQDLSGASTDTQYF.